This T cell receptor (beta chain) is from a study of kidney transplant recipient with SARS-CoV-2 infection. This CDR3 spans 15 amino acids. Unmatched junction bases numbered 7, after V lost 3 bases and J lost 7 bases. The germline V gene has CDR1 SEHNR and CDR2 FQNEAQ (reference sequence). This clonotype was detected ten times or more. TCRdb reprocessed the reads with MiXCR, giving one entry per CDR3 protein. The sample contains about 250,000 distinct CDR3 sequences, roughly 26% of which appear only once. The sequence came from a male patient aged 25 to 39 who had COVID-19 and was a kidney transplant recipient. The graft donor may have given rise to some T cells. This chain uses TRBV7-9 with TRBJ2-1; 9 nucleotides align to TRBD2. The sample was a blood sample, taken at baseline and on day 111 from a kidney transplant recipient. CDR3 nucleotides: TGTGCCAGCAGCTTGATTAGCGGGAGCGGGAATGAGCAGTTCTTC. As protein: CASSLISGSGNEQFF.